This T cell receptor (beta chain) is drawn from a study of cytomegalovirus exposure and HLA in healthy donors (dated by TCRdb to between 2016 and 2019). About the investigation overall: An earlier analysis of fewer than 750 of the donors reported approximately 300 Gb of sequence data and around 120 million unique TCR beta sequences obtained from about 180 million T cells. Roughly 310 gigabases of sequencing data and approximately 85 million unique TCR sequences were included in an early release covering several hundred HLA-typed donors. The genetic ancestry cluster associated with self-reported Caucasian donors included 80% to 90% of the roughly 360 genotyped donors. The study was designed to test whether signatures of past pathogen exposure could be identified by cataloging public T cell receptors. The study profiled the T cell repertoires of some 610 subjects by immunosequencing and related them to cytomegalovirus serostatus. Along with the roughly 700-subject first cohort, a separate validation cohort of approximately 110 different subjects was used. High-throughput TCR immunosequencing, statistical association of individual TCRs with disease status, and machine learning were combined to predict cytomegalovirus infection status. A later analysis re-analyzed previously published TCR beta repertoires from several hundred donors and added high-resolution HLA genotyping to study TCR occurrence patterns. Rather than drawing on any new phenotypic data, the later analysis identified candidate immune exposures from TCR beta sequences and the way those sequences occurred across donors. In an earlier analysis of several hundred of the donors, high-throughput TCR beta sequencing was used to judge whether each TCR beta V gene segment behaved as functional or pseudogenic. Donor age, sex, ethnicity and CMV serostatus were compiled together with the repertoire data. In a later genetic analysis, genome-wide SNP genotypes for 398 of the 666 donors were used, and that subset was treated as a discovery cohort. All discovery cohort repertoires had been generated using a single sequencing platform. Class I and class II HLA loci were covered by the typing at four-digit resolution. The number of donors typed differed by locus, with roughly 629-640 for A, B, C, DRB1 and DQB1, more than 500 for DQA1, 606 for DPA1, and approximately 470 for DPB1. About 5 DR-DQ haplotypes were handled as single units for association and clustering, since linkage in the cohort was strong. Among some 410 genotyped donors of the cohort, an average of approximately 200,000 unique TCR beta nucleotide sequences was sequenced per donor, of which about 19% were non-productive.

Points the paper makes about the study in general: Because counts were too low, seventeen rarely observed V segments, including chromosome 9 orphons, were excluded from the earlier analysis of around 640 of the donors. While some public TCRs were present in many individuals, most TCR sequences turned up only very rarely across donors. At a false discovery rate of 0.05, a later analysis linked 16,951 TCR beta sequences to specific HLA alleles. A cluster of highly shared sequence variants was judged likely to be a technical artifact of the sequencing pipeline. Some IMGT-functional V segments, including TRBV6-2 and TRBV6-3, could not be told apart with the 87-base-pair reads, so those segments were excluded. Only TCR beta chains were sequenced in this cohort, and the absence of alpha or paired-chain data limited detectable features. In a later genetic analysis, fewer N-insertions in productive TCRs were reported among donors in an Asian-associated ancestry cluster than the roughly 640-donor mean. Compared with equally common non-associated chains, HLA-associated TCR beta chains in a later analysis were more clonally expanded and had lower generation probabilities. HLA typing was unavailable for some donors at each locus, so association tests used only the typed subset. When HLA alleles, especially DR and DQ, strongly co-occurred, attributing TCR associations to individual alleles was difficult. The study gave a list of 150 to 200 TCR beta chains associated with cytomegalovirus. It was suggested by the authors that the approach could potentially be generalized to other disease states and immunological phenotypes. For the cohort, immune exposure information was limited to CMV serostatus. Several of the top co-occurrence clusters appeared to be linked to parvovirus B19, influenza, CMV and Epstein-Barr virus, according to a later analysis. According to a later analysis, most CMV-associated TCR beta chains appeared to be HLA-restricted, and the HLA associations seemed to be driven largely by CMV exposure. Linkage disequilibrium might explain the correlated functional status among segregating V segments, but an unknown experimental factor could not be ruled out. Broadly in line with IMGT annotations, most TCR beta V segments showed up in productive rearrangements about 90% or about 30% of the time in an earlier analysis of around 550 of the donors. The classifier was reported to diagnose cytomegalovirus status with high specificity and sensitivity in both the original and validation cohorts. A further reported finding was that TCR beta sequences accurately predicted the HLA-A and HLA-B alleles for most subjects in the first cohort. A few of the identified cytomegalovirus-associated TCR beta chains were confirmed in vitro to be specific for cytomegalovirus antigens. A later genetic analysis associated a missense DCLRE1C variant with V-gene and J-gene trimming of TCR beta chains, and an independent cohort replicated the association. In a later analysis, TCR association rates were found to vary across HLA loci, with the most associated TCRs seen for DRB1 alleles and the fewest for HLA-C alleles. The presence/absence analyses assumed that sequencing depth was roughly uniform across donors, and that assumption may not be true.

CDR1 and CDR2, per the germline V gene, are SGHAT and FQNNGV. Germline trimming amounts to 0 bases on V and 11 bases on J, with 8 as the count of junction bases outside the gene matches. Including cysteine and phenylalanine, the CDR3 has 14 amino acids. Only the CDR3 DNA stays, 42 bases, in frame from base 1. The method behind the library was the immunoSEQ multiplex PCR assay. For the multiplex PCR, a mixture combining 60 forward primers for TCR Vbeta segments and 13 reverse primers for TCR Jbeta segments was used. The CDR3 region of rearranged TCR beta genes was amplified from genomic DNA with a multiplex PCR assay. The Illumina HiSeq System was used to sequence the amplified TCR beta libraries as 87-base-pair reads. On the study's bioinformatics: A later analysis tallied tens of millions of unique TCR beta chains across the 660 or so repertoires, and around 12 million of those chains were shared by two or more donors. Raw reads were error-corrected and collapsed into unique sequences by a nearest-neighbor algorithm in which closely related sequences were merged to remove PCR and sequencing errors. V, D and J gene segments were assigned by aligning CDR3 sequences to IMGT reference sequences. For a sequence to be retained, a match of at least six nucleotides to both a V gene segment and a J gene segment was required. Rearrangements were called productive when the CDR3 lacked stop codons and stayed in frame with V and J; all others were non-productive. Following IMGT convention, CDR3 was defined as the stretch from the second conserved V-encoded cysteine to the conserved J-encoded phenylalanine. Sequences without an unambiguous match to a single V gene segment were excluded from the earlier analysis of about 600 of the donors. An earlier analysis of roughly 590 of the donors called V segments functional above 56.7% productive rearrangements and segregating when the between-donor standard deviation exceeded 5%. A statistical classification framework was built for diagnosing cytomegalovirus status from the catalog of TCR beta chain sequences. A later analysis assigned V and J genes by comparing TCR nucleotide sequences with IMGT/GENE-DB human TR gene sequences. In a later analysis, CDR3 sequences and most-parsimonious VDJ recombination scenarios were assigned using the TCRdist pipeline. In a later analysis, each TCR beta chain was defined by its CDR3 amino acid sequence together with its V-gene family, and reads lacking a unique V-gene family were excluded. A later analysis removed over 500 highly shared, low-generation-probability nucleotide sequences to deal with suspected cross-contamination and a sequencing artifact. In a later analysis, a clonal expansion index was calculated for each public chain from normalized within-repertoire ranks of inferred template counts. In a later analysis, generation probabilities were computed with a VDJ recombination model fitted to out-of-frame rearrangements, and the resulting probabilities were checked against IGoR. Hypergeometric tests were used in a later analysis to score TCR-TCR, TCR-HLA and TCR-CMV co-occurrence, with a repertoire-size bias correction applied to the TCR pairs. To estimate false discovery rates, a later analysis permuted the HLA or CMV assignments 20 times. In a later analysis, co-occurring TCRs were grouped using DBSCAN, and TCRdist sequence similarity was added for clustering within HLA-allele-positive subsets. For co-occurrence clustering, repertoires with fewer than 30,000 or more than 120,000 public chains were excluded, along with five repertoires with anomalous nucleotide sharing. In TCRdb, the immuneACCESS table is reduced to in-frame sequences with V and J assigned. These tables do not hold every clone; where another copy was compared, an unresolved V gene accounts for under half, and the others remain unexplained. V, J and clone size are those of that table, while D and trimming were read from the DNA. This sample has about 220,000 clones in its table, and around 79% of those were observed once. Approximately 1.8% of the sample is in the top ten clones.

In total, fewer than 750 healthy bone marrow donors made up the cohort. At the time of sampling, all cohort members were nominally healthy, though unrecorded immune exposures were likely present. The donor was CMV seronegative and belonged to the group of 380 or so seronegative cohort members. Each donor provided a peripheral blood sample, and peripheral blood mononuclear cells were used for TCR beta sequencing. The Qiagen DNeasy Blood Extraction Kit was used to extract genomic DNA from the blood cell samples. As concerns this clone: The specificity of this receptor is unknown. No quality values exist for individual bases; no much larger clone is one base distant.

The chain joins TRBV11-2 to TRBJ2-3; TRBD1 lines up with 7 middle nucleotides. The material sequenced was PBMCs. The TCR originated in a male donor in good health and CMV-seronegative. The CDR3 reads CASSLDPVTGRQYF. The bases are TGTGCCAGCAGCTTAGATCCAGTGACAGGGCGGCAGTATTTT.